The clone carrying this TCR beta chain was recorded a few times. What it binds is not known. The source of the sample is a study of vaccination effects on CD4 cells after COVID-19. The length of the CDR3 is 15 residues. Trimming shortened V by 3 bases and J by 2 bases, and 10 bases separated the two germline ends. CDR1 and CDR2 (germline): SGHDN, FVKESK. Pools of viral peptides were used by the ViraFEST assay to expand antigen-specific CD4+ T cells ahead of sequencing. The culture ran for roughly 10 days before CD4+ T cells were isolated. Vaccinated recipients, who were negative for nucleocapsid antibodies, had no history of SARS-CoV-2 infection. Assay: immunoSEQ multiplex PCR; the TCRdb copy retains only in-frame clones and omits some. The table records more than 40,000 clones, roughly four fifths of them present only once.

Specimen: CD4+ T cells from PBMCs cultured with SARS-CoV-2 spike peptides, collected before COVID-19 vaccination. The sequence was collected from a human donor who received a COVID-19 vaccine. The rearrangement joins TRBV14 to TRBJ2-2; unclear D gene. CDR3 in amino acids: CASSHSRLNTGELFF. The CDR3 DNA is TGTGCCAGCAGCCATAGTAGGCTTAACACCGGGGAGCTGTTTTTT.